Included here is one T cell receptor (beta chain) sequence, with context. Its target is not known. Expressed TCRB transcripts were sequenced because the isolated RNA had all been reverse transcribed beforehand. Naive, central memory and regulatory T cell samples yielded around 3.9 million reads on average. The assay was immunoSEQ multiplex PCR, and TCRdb's table has in-frame clones only and misses some. This sample yields 40,000 to 50,000 clones, of which 66% are seen a single time; under 2% belongs to the top ten. Purity exceeding 95% was reached by all sorted populations. This record belongs to a study of beta chain features in type 1 diabetes. General study findings and limits: Type 1 diabetes patients had fewer VDJ junction insertions and more deletions. PCR might show a preference for shorter templates, equally across patients and controls. Significant though moderate, a shortening of TCRB CDR3s appeared in all four CD4+ subsets of Type 1 diabetes patients.

With 5 bases clipped from V and 3 bases from J, the junction kept 7 bases outside the gene matches. Germline V gene data show CDR1 as SGHAT and CDR2 as FQNNGV. The CDR3 loop spans 16 amino acids. Sequencing used Tregs from blood. The J gene is TRBJ1-6, the V gene TRBV11-2; 7 positions match TRBD1. This TCR derives from a man aged 25 to 40 with type 1 diabetes. Some clones in this sample may be carry-over from other donors' samples. The CDR3 here is CASSEGHRGYNSPLHF. CDR3 DNA: TGTGCCAGCAGCGAGGGACACAGGGGCTATAATTCACCCCTCCACTTT.